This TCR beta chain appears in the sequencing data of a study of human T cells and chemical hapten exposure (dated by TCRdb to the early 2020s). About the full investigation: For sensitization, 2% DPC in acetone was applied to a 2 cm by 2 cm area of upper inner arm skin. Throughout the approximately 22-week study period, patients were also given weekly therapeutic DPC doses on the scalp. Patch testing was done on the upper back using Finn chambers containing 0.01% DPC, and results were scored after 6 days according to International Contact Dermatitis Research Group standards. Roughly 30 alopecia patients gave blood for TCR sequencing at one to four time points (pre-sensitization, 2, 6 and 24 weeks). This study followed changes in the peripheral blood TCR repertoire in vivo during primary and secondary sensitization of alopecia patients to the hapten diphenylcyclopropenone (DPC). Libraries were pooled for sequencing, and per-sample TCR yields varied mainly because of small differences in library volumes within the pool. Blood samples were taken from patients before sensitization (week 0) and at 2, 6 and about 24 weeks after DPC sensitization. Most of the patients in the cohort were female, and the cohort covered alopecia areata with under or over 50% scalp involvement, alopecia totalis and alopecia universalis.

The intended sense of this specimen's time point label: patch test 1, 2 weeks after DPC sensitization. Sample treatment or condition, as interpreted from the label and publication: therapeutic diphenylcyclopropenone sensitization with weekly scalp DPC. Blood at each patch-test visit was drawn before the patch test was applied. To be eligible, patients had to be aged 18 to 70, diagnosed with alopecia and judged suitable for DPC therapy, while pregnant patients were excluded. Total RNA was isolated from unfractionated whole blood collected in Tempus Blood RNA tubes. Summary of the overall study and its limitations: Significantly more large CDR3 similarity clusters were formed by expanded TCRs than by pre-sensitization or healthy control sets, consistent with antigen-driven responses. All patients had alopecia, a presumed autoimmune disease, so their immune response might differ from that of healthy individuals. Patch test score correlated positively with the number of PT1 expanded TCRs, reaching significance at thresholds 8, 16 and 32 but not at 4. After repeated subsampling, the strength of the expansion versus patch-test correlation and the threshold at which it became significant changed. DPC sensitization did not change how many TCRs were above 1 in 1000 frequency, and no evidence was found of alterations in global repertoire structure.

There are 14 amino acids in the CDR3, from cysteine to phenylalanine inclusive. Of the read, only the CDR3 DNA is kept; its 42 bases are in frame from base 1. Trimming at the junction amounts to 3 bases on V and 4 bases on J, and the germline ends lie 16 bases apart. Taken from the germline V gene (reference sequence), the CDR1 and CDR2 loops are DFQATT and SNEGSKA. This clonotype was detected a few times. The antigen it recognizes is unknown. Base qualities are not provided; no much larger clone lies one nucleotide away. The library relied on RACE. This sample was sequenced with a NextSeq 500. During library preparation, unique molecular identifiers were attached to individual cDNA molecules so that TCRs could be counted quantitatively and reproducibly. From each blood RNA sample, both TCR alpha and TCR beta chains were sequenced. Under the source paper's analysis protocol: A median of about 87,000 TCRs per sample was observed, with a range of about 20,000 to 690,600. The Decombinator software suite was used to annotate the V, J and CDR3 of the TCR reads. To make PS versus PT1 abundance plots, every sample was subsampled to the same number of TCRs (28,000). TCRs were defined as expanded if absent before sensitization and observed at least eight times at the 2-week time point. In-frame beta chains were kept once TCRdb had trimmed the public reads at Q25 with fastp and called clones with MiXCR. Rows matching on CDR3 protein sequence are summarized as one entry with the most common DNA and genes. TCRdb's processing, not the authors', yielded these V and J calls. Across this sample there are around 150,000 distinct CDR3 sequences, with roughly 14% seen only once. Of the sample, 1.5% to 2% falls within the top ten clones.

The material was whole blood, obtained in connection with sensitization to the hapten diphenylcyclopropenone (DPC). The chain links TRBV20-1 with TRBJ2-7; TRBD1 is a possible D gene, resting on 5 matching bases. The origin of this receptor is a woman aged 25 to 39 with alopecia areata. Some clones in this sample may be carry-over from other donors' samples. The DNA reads TGCAGTGCTAGTGATTCAAACAGGAATTACGAGCAGTACTTC. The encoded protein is CSASDSNRNYEQYF.